The sample holds a few counts of the clone carrying this T cell receptor (beta chain). Between the trimmed V and J ends, which lost 7 bases and 1 base, there was a span of 13 bases. Germline values: CDR1 SGHAT, CDR2 FQNNGV. The CDR3 totals 14 residues. The sample originates from a study of T-cell reconstitution after alpha-beta-depleted transplantation in children. Preparation of the TCRbeta library was carried out with unique molecular identifiers. MiXCR was run by TCRdb on the PCR reads, yielding one entry per CDR3 protein. The table includes about 350,000 distinct CDR3 sequences, roughly 14% detected once.

The chain joins TRBV11-2 to TRBJ2-5; perhaps TRBD1 as D (8 bases). Sequenced material: PBMCs, taken from the stem cell graft. This clonotype was sampled from a human donor who donated a stem cell graft to a child with Fanconi anemia. CDR3 loop: CASKGGTGQETQYF. The CDR3 DNA is TGTGCCAGCAAGGGAGGGACAGGCCAAGAGACCCAGTACTTC.